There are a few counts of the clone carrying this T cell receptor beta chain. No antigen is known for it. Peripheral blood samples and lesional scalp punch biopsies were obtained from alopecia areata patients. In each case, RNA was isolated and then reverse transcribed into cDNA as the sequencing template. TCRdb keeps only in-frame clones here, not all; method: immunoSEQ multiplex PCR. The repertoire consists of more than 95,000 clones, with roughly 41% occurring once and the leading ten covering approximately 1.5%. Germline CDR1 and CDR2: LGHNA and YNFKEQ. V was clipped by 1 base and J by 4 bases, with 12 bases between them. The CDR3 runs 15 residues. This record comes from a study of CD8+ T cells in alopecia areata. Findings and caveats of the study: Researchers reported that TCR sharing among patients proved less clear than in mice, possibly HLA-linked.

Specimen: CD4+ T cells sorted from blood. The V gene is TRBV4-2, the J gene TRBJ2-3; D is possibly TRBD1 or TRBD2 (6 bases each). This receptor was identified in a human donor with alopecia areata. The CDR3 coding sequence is TGTGCCAGCAGCCAAGCGGGGGCGAGGGCAGATACGCAGTATTTT. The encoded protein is CASSQAGARADTQYF.